This T cell receptor (beta chain) was sequenced during a study of OX40 agonist ivuxolimab in advanced cancers. Turning to the study itself: The mean age was roughly 60 years, ranging from about 23 to 79, with around four fifths of participants male.

Systemic immunosuppression or autoimmune disease history was grounds to exclude patients. Libraries were prepared by immunoSEQ multiplex PCR; TCRdb keeps only in-frame clonotypes and omits some of them. The table records 70,000 or so clones, about 91% of them present only once. Germline CDR1 reads MNHNY; CDR2 reads SVGAGI (reference sequence). V lost 4 bases and J lost 2, with 8 bases in between. The CDR3 totals 13 residues. The sequencing used CD4+ or CD8+ T cells sorted from blood, collected in a trial of the OX40 agonist ivuxolimab. The clonotype originates from an adult with an advanced solid tumor such as melanoma, head and neck, liver or kidney cancer. This chain uses TRBV6-6 with TRBJ1-2; no reliable D call. The CDR3 DNA is TGTGCCAGCAGTTCATTAGGGAACTATGGCTACACCTTC. Amino acid sequence: CASSSLGNYGYTF.